Each of the 30 T cell receptor beta chains below was sequenced from the same sample in a study of T cell changes during pregnancy in multiple sclerosis. Produced via immunoSEQ multiplex PCR; TCRdb's table is partial and in-frame only. The repertoire holds 90,000 to 120,000 clones, with under 95% as singletons. Sequences were derived from peripheral blood, sampled in the third trimester of pregnancy. These receptors came from a female donor in good health, enrolled as a control in a pregnancy study.

V gene TRBV4-3 combines with J gene TRBJ2-5; 8 bases are shared with TRBD2. The CDR3 is 17 residues long. After removal of 1 base from V and 9 bases from J, the junction contained 16 bases not matched to a gene. Germline CDR1 reads LGHNA; CDR2 reads YSLEER. CDR3 region: CASSQATGLAGISAQYF. The CDR3 nucleotides read TGCGCCAGCAGCCAAGCGACCGGGCTAGCGGGTATTTCTGCCCAGTACTTC.

CDR3 in DNA: TGCGCCAGCAGCAAGCGGGTGCTCCGATTCCCCGGGGAGCTGTTTTTT. Translated, it gives CASSKRVLRFPGELFF. The V and J genes are TRBV4-3 and TRBJ2-2; D may be TRBD2 (6 bases). The CDR3 has 16 residues. V lost 5 bases, J lost 6 bases, and 19 bases lay in between. Germline V gives CDR1 LGHNA, CDR2 YSLEER.

The rearrangement uses TRBV30 and TRBJ2-3; a possible D gene is TRBD2 (6 bases). The CDR3 loop spans 14 amino acids. Between the trimmed V and J ends, which lost 3 bases and 0 bases, there was a span of 10 bases. The V gene's germline CDR1 is GTSNPN and CDR2 SVGIG (reference sequence). DNA for the CDR3: TGTGCCTGGAGGGTACGGGGGAGCACAGATACGCAGTATTTT. Translation: CAWRVRGSTDTQYF.

This clone has just one count. V is TRBV5-1 and J is TRBJ2-1; 9 nucleotides agree with TRBD2. Germline assignment: CDR1 SGHRS and CDR2 YFSETQ. This CDR3 is 16 amino acids long. Trimming cost V 3 bases and J 3 bases; bases outside gene matches: 7. CDR3: CASSYTAGGSYNEQFF. The CDR3 DNA is TGCGCCAGCAGCTATACAGCGGGGGGAAGCTACAATGAGCAGTTCTTC.

This clone occurred a few times. The chain joins TRBV5-1 to TRBJ1-1, with D possibly being TRBD1 (6 bases). V was pared by 4 bases and J by 0 bases, with 10 bases between. This CDR3 has 14 amino acids. Germline V gene sequence: CDR1 SGHRS, CDR2 YFSETQ. The CDR3 sequence is CASSTGQLNTEAFF. CDR3 DNA sequence: TGCGCCAGCAGCACCGGACAGTTGAACACTGAAGCTTTCTTT.

The chain employs TRBV19 and TRBJ1-5; D unresolved. V was shortened by 3 bases and J by 4 bases, with 13 bases between the two germline ends. CDR1 and CDR2 from the germline V gene are LNHDA and SQIVND (reference sequence). The CDR3 consists of 15 residues. The chain's CDR3 is CASSITVNGNQPQHF. CDR3 sequence (DNA): TGTGCCAGTAGTATTACAGTCAATGGGAATCAGCCCCAGCATTTT.

This clone was counted once. This chain connects TRBV7-9 to TRBJ2-1; 9 nucleotides align to TRBD1. V dropped 0 bases and J dropped 10; count of bases not matched to a gene: 10. This CDR3 has 16 residues. Germline CDR1 reads SEHNR; CDR2 reads FQNEAQ (reference sequence). This CDR3 is CASSLASGQGSGEQFF. In nucleotides, the CDR3 is TGTGCCAGCAGCTTAGCTTCTGGACAGGGGTCAGGAGAGCAGTTCTTC.

V and J are TRBV4-1 and TRBJ2-1, with TRBD2 matching over 7 bases. The length of the CDR3 is 16 residues. The germline CDR1 and CDR2 sequences are MGHRA and YSYEKL. J lost 4 bases, V lost 2 bases, and 8 bases had no gene match. CDR3 residues: CASSQTGTTVYNEQFF. As DNA, the CDR3 is TGCGCCAGCAGCCAAACCGGGACTACTGTTTACAATGAGCAGTTCTTC.

The V call is TRBV9, the J call TRBJ1-2; D call uncertain. This CDR3 is built from 14 residues. From germline, CDR1 is SGDLS and CDR2 YYNGEE. V lost 0 bases and J lost 2, with 8 bases in between. Here the CDR3 reads CASSVDRGNYGYTF. The DNA of the CDR3 is TGTGCCAGCAGCGTAGATCGGGGAAACTATGGCTACACCTTC.

The V call is TRBV19, the J call TRBJ1-2; D perhaps matches TRBD1 (5 bases). Germline CDR1 and CDR2: LNHDA and SQIVND (reference sequence). The CDR3 loop spans 13 amino acids. Trimming stripped 4 bases from V and 14 bases from J, with 20 bases between. The chain's CDR3 is CASSSKTDRPVTF. The CDR3 DNA is TGTGCCAGTAGTAGTAAGACAGATAGGCCCGTAACCTTC.

The count of this clone is one. The CDR3 region has the DNA TGTGCCAGCAGTGATAAGCCCGGGACAGGGGGAGAGACCCAGTACTTC. Its translation is CASSDKPGTGGETQYF. The gene calls are TRBV2 and TRBJ2-5; 11 nucleotides match TRBD1. Germline-derived CDR1 and CDR2 are SNHLY and FYNNEI. This CDR3 has 16 amino acids. Trimming removed 3 bases from V and 4 bases from J; junction bases left unmatched: 7.

The chain combines TRBV6-1 with TRBJ1-2; 8 bases match TRBD1. Trimming cost V 5 bases and J 11 bases; bases outside gene matches: 19. The germline V gene encodes CDR1 MNHNS and CDR2 SASEGT. There are 16 residues in the CDR3. CDR3 nucleotides: TGTGCCAGCAGTCAAGGCTACCCGGGACAGGAGGTCCGGTACACCTTC. It codes for CASSQGYPGQEVRYTF.

This chain links TRBV7-9 with TRBJ1-2, with a weak D call TRBD1 (5 bases). The germline gives CDR1 SEHNR, CDR2 FQNEAQ (reference sequence). The CDR3 length is 16 residues. Deletions cut 1 base from V and 6 bases from J, with 18 bases between. CDR3 in DNA: TGTGCCAGCAGCTTAGGCAGGGCAGGAGAGGTAGATGGCTACACCTTC. Translation gives CASSLGRAGEVDGYTF.

The chain joins TRBV7-8 to TRBJ2-5; 8 bases agree with TRBD1. The length of the CDR3 is 16 residues. CDR1 and CDR2 (germline): SGHVS, FQNEAQ. The V gene end was trimmed by 6 bases and the J gene end by 5 bases; junction bases not matched to a gene: 14. CDR3 in DNA: TGTGCCAGCAGTCCCACGCGACAGGGGATTAGGGAGACCCAGTACTTC. Protein product: CASSPTRQGIRETQYF.

The V and J genes are TRBV19 and TRBJ2-5, with 7 bases matching TRBD1. V lost 2 bases and J lost 4; bases outside the gene matches: 7. Germline V gene lookup returns CDR1 LNHDA and CDR2 SQIVND (reference sequence). This CDR3 comprises 15 residues. CDR3 sequence: CASSIMTGTGETQYF. The CDR3 region has the DNA TGTGCCAGTAGTATAATGACAGGGACGGGAGAGACCCAGTACTTC.

This chain joins TRBV5-1 and TRBJ2-7; TRBD2 agrees at 14 bases. Germline lookup yields CDR1 SGHRS and CDR2 YFSETQ. Trimming at V came to 4 bases and at J to 3 bases, leaving 3 bases not matched to a gene. The CDR3 has 15 amino acids. CDR3 sequence: CASSIGLAGGYEQYF. CDR3 sequence (DNA): TGCGCCAGCAGCATCGGACTAGCGGGGGGCTACGAGCAGTACTTC.

The chain employs TRBV4-3 and TRBJ2-5, with 8 positions matching TRBD2. The CDR3 sequence is 14 residues long. Germline V gene sequence: CDR1 LGHNA, CDR2 YSLEER. V was clipped by 3 bases and J by 4 bases; unmatched bases: 4. This CDR3 reads CASSHTGGAETQYF. CDR3 DNA: TGCGCCAGCAGCCACACCGGGGGGGCAGAGACCCAGTACTTC.

This clone occurred once. V usage is TRBV13 and J usage is TRBJ1-5; 7 nucleotides agree with TRBD1. Looked up from germline, CDR1 is PRHDT and CDR2 is FYEKMQ (reference sequence). This CDR3 region has 14 residues. With V trimmed by 0 bases and J by 7 bases, 3 bases remained unmatched. The CDR3, as DNA: TGTGCCAGCAGCTTAGGACAGGGGTACCAGCCCCAGCATTTT. Translating it yields CASSLGQGYQPQHF. The whole variable domain, remainder taken from reference TRBV13 and TRBJ1-5, is AAGVIQSPRHLIKEKRETATLKCYPIPRHDTVYWYQQGPGQDPQFLISFYEKMQSDKGSIPDRFSAQQFSDYHSELNMSSLELGDSALYFCASSLGQGYQPQHFGDGTRLSIL.

The chain employs TRBV4-1 and TRBJ1-6; D not resolved. V was cut by 1 base and J by 2 bases, with 15 bases left in between. In germline, CDR1 is MGHRA, CDR2 YSYEKL. The CDR3 extends over 18 amino acids. CDR3 bases: TGCGCCAGCAGCCAAGCCCAGGCAATCGGCCCCTATAATTCACCCCTCCACTTT. It codes for CASSQAQAIGPYNSPLHF.

V usage is TRBV7-3 and J usage is TRBJ2-3; 7 bases are a match to TRBD1. The CDR3 has 14 residues. V lost 4 bases to trimming and J lost 7 bases; unmatched junction nucleotides: 8. Germline V gene lookup returns CDR1 SGHTA and CDR2 FQGTGA. In DNA form, the CDR3 reads TGTGCCAGCAGCTCGAAGGGGGCCGTGAATACGCAGTATTTT. It specifies CASSSKGAVNTQYF.

V usage is TRBV29-1 and J usage is TRBJ2-1, with 12 bases matching TRBD1. The CDR3 totals 17 residues. Germline V gives CDR1 SQVTM, CDR2 ANQGSEA. After removal of 4 bases from V and 0 bases from J, the junction contained 7 bases not matched to a gene. This chain's CDR3 is CSVVGTGGLGSYNEQFF. The CDR3 coding sequence is TGCAGCGTTGTAGGGACAGGGGGCTTAGGCTCCTACAATGAGCAGTTCTTC.

This clone was observed a handful of times. V and J are TRBV7-2 and TRBJ1-2, with a tentative D call TRBD1 (5 bases). Germline-derived CDR1 and CDR2 are SGHTA and FQGNSA. The CDR3 covers 13 residues. V lost 2 bases and J lost 8, with 12 bases in between. The CDR3 spells CASSLRRGGGYTF. The CDR3 DNA reads TGTGCCAGCAGCTTAAGGAGGGGAGGCGGCTACACCTTC.

J is TRBJ1-2 and V is TRBV6-5; 7 positions match TRBD1. This CDR3 is 15 amino acids long. Germline values: CDR1 MNHEY, CDR2 SVGAGI. V lost 5 bases, J lost 4 bases, and 10 bases stayed unmatched. In DNA, the CDR3 is TGTGCCAGCAGTCCTACGACAGGGAGCGGCTATGGCTACACCTTC. Residues: CASSPTTGSGYGYTF.

This sequence joins TRBV27 and TRBJ2-2; 10 nucleotides agree with TRBD1. J was trimmed by 5 bases and V by 6 bases; bases with no gene match: 9. This CDR3 is built from 16 residues. Germline CDR1 and CDR2: MNHEY and SMNVEV (reference sequence). The CDR3 here is CASRQRQGAGTGELFF. The CDR3 DNA follows: TGTGCCAGCAGACAAAGACAGGGGGCAGGAACCGGGGAGCTGTTTTTT.

The chain joins TRBV15 to TRBJ2-2; maybe TRBD2 (6 bases). Germline V lookup: CDR1 LNHNV, CDR2 YYDKDF (reference sequence). There are 15 residues in the CDR3. Trimming left V 3 bases short and J 4 bases short, with 12 bases between. The CDR3 region has the DNA TGTGCCACCAGCAGGCGTCGGGGGTTCACCGGGGAGCTGTTTTTT. Protein: CATSRRRGFTGELFF.

The V call is TRBV9, the J call TRBJ1-1, with D tentatively TRBD1 (6 bases). The CDR3 totals 14 residues. The V gene's germline CDR1 is SGDLS and CDR2 YYNGEE. The V end was cut by 4 bases, the J end by 5 bases, with 15 bases between. This CDR3 reads CASSLTDSRTEAFF. CDR3 DNA: TGTGCCAGCAGCCTCACGGACAGTAGGACTGAAGCTTTCTTT. The full variable domain, rest sourced from reference TRBV9 and TRBJ1-1, is DSGVTQTPKHLITATGQRVTLRCSPRSGDLSVYWYQQSLDQGLQFLIQYYNGEERAKGNILERFSAQQFPDLHSELNLSSLELGDSALYFCASSLTDSRTEAFFGQGTRLTVV.

V is TRBV7-9 and J is TRBJ1-2; no clear D gene. The V and J ends lost 5 bases and 8 bases respectively, with 12 bases between them. This CDR3 is 12 amino acids long. CDR1 is SEHNR and CDR2 is FQNEAQ in the germline V gene (reference sequence). The CDR3 is CASSLIPRGYTF. The CDR3 nucleotides read TGTGCCAGCAGCCTGATCCCCCGGGGCTACACCTTC. Supplemented by reference TRBV7-9 and TRBJ1-2, the full variable domain reads DTGVSQNPRHKITKRGQNVTFRCDPISEHNRLYWYRQTLGQGPEFLTYFQNEAQLEKSRLLSDRFSAERPKGSFSTLEIQRTEQGDSAMYLCASSLIPRGYTFGSGTRLTVV.

The V gene is TRBV5-1, the J gene TRBJ2-3; 10 positions agree with TRBD2. The CDR3 is made up of 14 amino acids. Germline CDR1 reads SGHRS; CDR2 reads YFSETQ. V shed 7 bases and J 1 base; nucleotides not matched to a gene: 3. CDR3 DNA sequence: TGCGCCAGCGGAACTAGCGGGGGCACAGATACGCAGTATTTT. It specifies CASGTSGGTDTQYF. Looking up the rest from reference TRBV5-1 and TRBJ2-3 gives the full variable domain: KAGVTQTPRYLIKTRGQQVTLSCSPISGHRSVSWYQQTPGQGLQFLFEYFSETQRNKGNFPGRFSGRQFSNSRSEMNVSTLELGDSALYLCASGTSGGTDTQYFGPGTRLTVL.

In this sample, this clone turned up once. The chain recombines TRBV14 with TRBJ2-1, with 13 bases identical to TRBD2. J gave up 8 bases and V 4 bases, and 8 bases lay outside the gene matches. The CDR3 sequence is 16 residues long. The germline V gene encodes CDR1 SGHDN and CDR2 FVKESK. CDR3 in amino acids: CASSPLLAGGKDEQFF. CDR3 DNA: TGTGCCAGCAGCCCCTTACTAGCGGGGGGGAAGGATGAGCAGTTCTTC.

The gene calls are TRBV4-3 and TRBJ2-7, with 10 positions matching TRBD1. J was trimmed by 6 bases and V by 4 bases; bases with no gene match: 9. Looked up from germline, CDR1 is LGHNA and CDR2 is YSLEER. The CDR3 sequence is 15 residues long. CDR3 residues: CASSLRDRGFSEQYF. The CDR3 DNA sequence: TGCGCCAGCAGCCTACGGGACAGGGGATTCAGCGAGCAGTACTTC.